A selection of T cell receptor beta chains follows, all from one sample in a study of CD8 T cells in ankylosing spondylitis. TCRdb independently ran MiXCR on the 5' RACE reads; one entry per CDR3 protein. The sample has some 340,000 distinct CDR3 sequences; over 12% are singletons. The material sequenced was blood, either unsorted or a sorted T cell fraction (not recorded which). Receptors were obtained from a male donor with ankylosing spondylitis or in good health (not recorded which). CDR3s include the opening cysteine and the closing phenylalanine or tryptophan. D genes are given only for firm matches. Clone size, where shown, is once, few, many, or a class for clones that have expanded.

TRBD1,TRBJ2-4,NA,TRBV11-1,TGTGCCAGCAGCTCGACAGGGCTCAAAAACATTCAGTACTTC,CASSSTGLKNIQYF
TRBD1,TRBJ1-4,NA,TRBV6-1,TGTGCCAGCAGTGACGGGACAGCTATCGAAAAACTGTTTTTT,CASSDGTAIEKLFF
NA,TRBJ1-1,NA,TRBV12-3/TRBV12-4,TGTGCCAGCAGAAACAGGGCCCCGTTGGGTGAAGCTTTCTTT,CASRNRAPLGEAFF
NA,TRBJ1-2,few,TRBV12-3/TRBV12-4,TGTGCCAGCACCTTTTTGTATGGGGGTGGGGGCTACACCTTC,CASTFLYGGGGYTF
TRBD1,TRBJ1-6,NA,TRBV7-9,TGTGCCAGCAGCACGCCTCCCCCGGGACAGGGGAATTCACCCCTCCACTTT,CASSTPPPGQGNSPLHF
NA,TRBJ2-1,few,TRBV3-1,TGTGCCAGCAGCCAAGATATGGCATTTGAGCAGTTCTTC,CASSQDMAFEQFF
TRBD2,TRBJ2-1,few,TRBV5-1,TGCGCCAGCAGCATGACGGCGGGAGGGGCCGGGAATGAGCAGTTCTTC,CASSMTAGGAGNEQFF
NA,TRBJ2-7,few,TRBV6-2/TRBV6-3,TGTGCCAGCAGAACCTTGGCGGGATACGAGCAGTACTTC,CASRTLAGYEQYF
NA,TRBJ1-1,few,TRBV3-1,TGTGCCAGCAGCCCAAGGCCGGGGGGGTTTCACACTGAAGCTTTCTTT,CASSPRPGGFHTEAFF
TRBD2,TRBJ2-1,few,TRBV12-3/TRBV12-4,TGTGCCAGCAGTTTAATGGGGCGGGGAGGGAATGAGCAGTTCTTC,CASSLMGRGGNEQFF
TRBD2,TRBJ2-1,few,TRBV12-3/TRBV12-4,TGTGCCAGCAGTCCCGGACTAGCGGGAGGGGACAATGAGCAGTTCTTC,CASSPGLAGGDNEQFF
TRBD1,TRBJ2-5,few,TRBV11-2,TGTGCCAGCAGCTTCCTTACCCACGACAGGGCTGGGGAGACCCAGTACTTC,CASSFLTHDRAGETQYF
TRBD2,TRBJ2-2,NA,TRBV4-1,TGCGCCAGCAGCCAAGGCCGCCGGACTAGCGGGAGTACGAACGGGGAGCTGTTTTTT,CASSQGRRTSGSTNGELFF
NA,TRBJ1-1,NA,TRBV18,TGTGCCAGCTCACCACCGGCGCAAAACACTGAAGCTTTCTTT,CASSPPAQNTEAFF
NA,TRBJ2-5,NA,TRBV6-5,TGTGCCAGCAGTTACTCGGCCAGGACGTACCAAGAGACCCAGTACTTC,CASSYSARTYQETQYF
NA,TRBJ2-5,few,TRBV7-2,TGTGCCAGCAGCCCTGGGGGGGCCGAAGAGACCCAGTACTTC,CASSPGGAEETQYF